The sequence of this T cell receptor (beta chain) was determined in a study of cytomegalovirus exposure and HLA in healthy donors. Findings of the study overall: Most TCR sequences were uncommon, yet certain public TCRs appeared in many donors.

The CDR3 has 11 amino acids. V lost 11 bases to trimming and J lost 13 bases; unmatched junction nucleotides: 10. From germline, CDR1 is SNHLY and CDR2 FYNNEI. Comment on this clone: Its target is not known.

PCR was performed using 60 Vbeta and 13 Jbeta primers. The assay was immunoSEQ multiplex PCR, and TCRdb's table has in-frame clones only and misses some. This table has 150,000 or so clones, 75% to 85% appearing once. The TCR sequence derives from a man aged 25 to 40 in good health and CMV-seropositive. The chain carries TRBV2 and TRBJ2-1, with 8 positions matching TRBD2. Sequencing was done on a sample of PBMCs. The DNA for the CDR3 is TGTGCCGGCGCCCGGGAGGGCCAACAGTTCTTC. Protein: CAGAREGQQFF.